This TCR beta chain was sequenced during a study of OX40 agonist ivuxolimab in advanced cancers. Study context: The study treated patients with ivuxolimab, an agonistic anti-OX40 (CD134) antibody.

Generated by immunoSEQ multiplex PCR, the TCRdb table keeps only in-frame clones and is missing some. The data contain tens of thousands of clones, around 87% of them singletons. Germline lookup yields CDR1 MNHNS and CDR2 SASEGT. V lost 6 bases and J 0 bases, leaving 15 bases between the germline ends. CDR3 length: 15 amino acids. This receptor was taken from an adult with an advanced solid tumor such as melanoma, head and neck, liver or kidney cancer. This rearrangement joins TRBV6-1 to TRBJ2-7, with D possibly matching TRBD1 (5 bases). The material was CD4+ or CD8+ T cells sorted from blood, obtained in a trial of the OX40 agonist ivuxolimab. This CDR3 reads CASRGWGSSSYEQYF. CDR3 bases: TGTGCCAGCAGGGGGTGGGGCTCGAGCTCCTACGAGCAGTACTTC.